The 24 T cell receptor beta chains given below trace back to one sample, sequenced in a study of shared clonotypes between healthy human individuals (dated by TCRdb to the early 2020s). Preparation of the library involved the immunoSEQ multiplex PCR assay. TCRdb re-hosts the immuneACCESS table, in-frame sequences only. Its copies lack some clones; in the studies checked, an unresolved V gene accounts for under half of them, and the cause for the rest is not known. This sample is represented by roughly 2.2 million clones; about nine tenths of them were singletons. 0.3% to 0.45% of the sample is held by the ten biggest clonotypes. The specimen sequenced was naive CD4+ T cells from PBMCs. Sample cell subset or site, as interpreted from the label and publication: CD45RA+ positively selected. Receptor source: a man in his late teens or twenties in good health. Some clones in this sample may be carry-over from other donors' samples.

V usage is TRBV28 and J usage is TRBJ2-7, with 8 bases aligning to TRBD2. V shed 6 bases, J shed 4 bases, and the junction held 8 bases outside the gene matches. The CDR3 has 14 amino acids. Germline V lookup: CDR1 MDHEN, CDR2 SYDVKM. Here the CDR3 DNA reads TGTGCCAGCAGACCCGGGACTAGTTATTACGAGCAGTACTTC. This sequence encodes CASRPGTSYYEQYF.

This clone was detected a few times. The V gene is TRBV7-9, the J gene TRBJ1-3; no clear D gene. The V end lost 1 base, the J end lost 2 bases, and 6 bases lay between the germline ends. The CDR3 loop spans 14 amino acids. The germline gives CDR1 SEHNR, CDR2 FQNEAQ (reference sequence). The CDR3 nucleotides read TGTGCCAGCAGCTTAGGGATTACTGGAAACACCATATATTTT. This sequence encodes CASSLGITGNTIYF.

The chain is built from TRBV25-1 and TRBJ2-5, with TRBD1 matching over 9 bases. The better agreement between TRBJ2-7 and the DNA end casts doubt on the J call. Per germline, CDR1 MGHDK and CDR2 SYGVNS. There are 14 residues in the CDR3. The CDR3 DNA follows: TGTGCCAGCAGTGACGGGACAGGGCTGTACGAGCAGTACTTC. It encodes CASSDGTGLYEQYF.

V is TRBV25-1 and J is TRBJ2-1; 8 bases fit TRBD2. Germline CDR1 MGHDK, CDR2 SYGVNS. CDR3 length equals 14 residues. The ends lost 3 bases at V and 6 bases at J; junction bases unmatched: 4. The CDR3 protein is CASSDAAGVNEQFF. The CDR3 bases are TGTGCCAGCAGTGATGCAGCGGGAGTCAATGAGCAGTTCTTC.

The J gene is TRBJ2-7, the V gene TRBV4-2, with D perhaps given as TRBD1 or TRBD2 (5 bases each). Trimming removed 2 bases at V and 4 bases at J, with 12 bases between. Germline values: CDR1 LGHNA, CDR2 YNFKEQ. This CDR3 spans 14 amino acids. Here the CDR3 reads CASSQMGEGYEQYF. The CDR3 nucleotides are TGTGCCAGCAGCCAAATGGGAGAGGGGTACGAGCAGTACTTC.

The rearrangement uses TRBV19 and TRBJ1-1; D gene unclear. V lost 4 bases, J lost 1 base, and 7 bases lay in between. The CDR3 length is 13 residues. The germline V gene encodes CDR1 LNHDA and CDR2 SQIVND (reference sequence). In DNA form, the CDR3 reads TGTGCCAGTAGTAGCAGAAGGAACACTGAAGCTTTCTTT. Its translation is CASSSRRNTEAFF.

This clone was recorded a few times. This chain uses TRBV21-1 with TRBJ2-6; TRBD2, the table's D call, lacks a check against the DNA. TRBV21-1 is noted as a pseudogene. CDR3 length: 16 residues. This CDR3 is CASSKGGYSGANVLTF. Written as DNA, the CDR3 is TGTGCCAGCAGCAAAGGCGGGTACTCTGGGGCCAACGTCCTGACTTTC.

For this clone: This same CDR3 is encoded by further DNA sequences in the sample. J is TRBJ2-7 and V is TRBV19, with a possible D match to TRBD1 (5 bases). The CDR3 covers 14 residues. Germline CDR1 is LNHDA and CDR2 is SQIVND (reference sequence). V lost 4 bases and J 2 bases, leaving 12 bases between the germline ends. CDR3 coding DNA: TGTGCCAGTAGTAAAGGGCAGGGTGCCTACGAGCAGTACTTC. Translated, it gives CASSKGQGAYEQYF.

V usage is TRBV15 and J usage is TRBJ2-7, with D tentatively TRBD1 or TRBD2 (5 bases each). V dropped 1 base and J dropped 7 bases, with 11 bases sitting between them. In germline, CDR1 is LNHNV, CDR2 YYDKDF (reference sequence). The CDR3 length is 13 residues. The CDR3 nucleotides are TGTGCCACCAGCAGAGGTCCGGGGCGAGAGCAGTACTTC. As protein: CATSRGPGREQYF.

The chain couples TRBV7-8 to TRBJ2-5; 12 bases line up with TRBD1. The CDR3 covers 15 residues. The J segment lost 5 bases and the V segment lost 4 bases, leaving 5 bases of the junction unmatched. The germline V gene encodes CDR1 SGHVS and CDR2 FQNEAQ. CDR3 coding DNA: TGTGCCAGCAGCTCGGGACAGGGGGCGCGGGAGACCCAGTACTTC. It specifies CASSSGQGARETQYF.

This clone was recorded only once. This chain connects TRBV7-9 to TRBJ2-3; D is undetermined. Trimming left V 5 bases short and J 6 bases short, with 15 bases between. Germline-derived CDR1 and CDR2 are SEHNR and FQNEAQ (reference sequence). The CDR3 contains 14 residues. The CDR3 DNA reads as TGTGCCAGCAGCCCTCAAGGCCCCGAGGATACGCAGTATTTT. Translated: CASSPQGPEDTQYF.

CDR3 coding DNA: TGTGCCTGGAGTGTACTCGGGGGGGAAGTGCATGGCTACACCTTC. Translated, it gives CAWSVLGGEVHGYTF. The chain is built from TRBV30 and TRBJ1-2; possible D gene TRBD1, 5 bases. The CDR3 has 15 amino acids. Germline CDR1 GTSNPN, CDR2 SVGIG (reference sequence). Trimming removed 0 bases at V and 6 bases at J, with 17 bases between.

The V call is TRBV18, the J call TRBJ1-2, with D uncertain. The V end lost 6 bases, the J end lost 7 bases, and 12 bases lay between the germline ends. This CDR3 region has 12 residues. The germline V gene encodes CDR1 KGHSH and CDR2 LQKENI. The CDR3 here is CASSPFSFGYTF. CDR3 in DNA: TGTGCCAGCTCTCCGTTTAGTTTTGGCTACACCTTC.

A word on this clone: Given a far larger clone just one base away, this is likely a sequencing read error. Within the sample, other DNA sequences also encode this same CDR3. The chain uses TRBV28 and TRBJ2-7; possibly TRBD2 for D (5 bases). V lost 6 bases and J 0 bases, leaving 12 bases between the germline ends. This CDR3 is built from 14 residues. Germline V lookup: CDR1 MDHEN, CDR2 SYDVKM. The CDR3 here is CASSPTGSSYEQYF. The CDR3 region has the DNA TGTGCCAGCAGCCCGACGGGGAGCTCCTACGAGCAGTACTTC.

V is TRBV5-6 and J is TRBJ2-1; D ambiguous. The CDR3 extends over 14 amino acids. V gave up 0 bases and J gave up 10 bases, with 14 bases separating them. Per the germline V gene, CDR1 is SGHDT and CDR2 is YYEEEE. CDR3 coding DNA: TGTGCCAGCAGCTTGGACGCCGGGTTTTCAGAGCAGTTCTTC. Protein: CASSLDAGFSEQFF.

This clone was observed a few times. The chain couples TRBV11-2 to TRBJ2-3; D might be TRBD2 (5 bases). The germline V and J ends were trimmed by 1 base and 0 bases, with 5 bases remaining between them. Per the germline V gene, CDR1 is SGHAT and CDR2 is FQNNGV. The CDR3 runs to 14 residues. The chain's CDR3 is CASSLGTSTDTQYF. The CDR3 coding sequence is TGTGCCAGCAGCTTAGGGACTAGCACAGATACGCAGTATTTT.

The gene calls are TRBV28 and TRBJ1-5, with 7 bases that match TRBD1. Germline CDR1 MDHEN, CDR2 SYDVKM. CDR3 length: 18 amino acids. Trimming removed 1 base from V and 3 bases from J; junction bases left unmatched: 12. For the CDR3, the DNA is TGTGCCAGCAGTTTATCCTCACTCCGGGACAGTTCCAATCAGCCCCAGCATTTT. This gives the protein CASSLSSLRDSSNQPQHF.

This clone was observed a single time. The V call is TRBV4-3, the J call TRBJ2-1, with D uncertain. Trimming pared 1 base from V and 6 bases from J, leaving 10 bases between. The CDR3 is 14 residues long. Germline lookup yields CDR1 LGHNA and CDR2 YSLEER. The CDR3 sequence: CASSQARTTNEQFF. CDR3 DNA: TGCGCCAGCAGCCAAGCTCGGACGACCAATGAGCAGTTCTTC.

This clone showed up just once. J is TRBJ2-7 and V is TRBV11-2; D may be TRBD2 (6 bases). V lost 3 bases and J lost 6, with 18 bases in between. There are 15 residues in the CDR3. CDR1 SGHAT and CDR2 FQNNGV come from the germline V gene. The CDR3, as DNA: TGTGCCAGCAGCTTTGGTCCCGGAGGGCCGGTCGAGCAGTACTTC. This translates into CASSFGPGGPVEQYF. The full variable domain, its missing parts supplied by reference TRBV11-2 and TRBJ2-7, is EAGVAQSPRYKIIEKRQSVAFWCNPISGHATLYWYQQILGQGPKLLIQFQNNGVVDDSQLPKDRFSAERLKGVDSTLKIQPAKLEDSAVYLCASSFGPGGPVEQYFGPGTRLTVT.

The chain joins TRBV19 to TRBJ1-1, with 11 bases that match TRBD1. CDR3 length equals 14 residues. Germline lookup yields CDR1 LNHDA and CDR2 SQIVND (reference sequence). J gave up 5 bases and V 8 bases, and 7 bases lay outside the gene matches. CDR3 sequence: CASGQGASRTEAFF. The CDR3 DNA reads TGTGCCAGTGGACAGGGGGCGTCGCGAACTGAAGCTTTCTTT.

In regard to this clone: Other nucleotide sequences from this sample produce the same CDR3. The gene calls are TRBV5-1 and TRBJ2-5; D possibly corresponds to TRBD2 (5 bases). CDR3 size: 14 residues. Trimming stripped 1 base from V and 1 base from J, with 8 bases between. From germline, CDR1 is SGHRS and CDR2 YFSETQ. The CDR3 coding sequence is TGCGCCAGCAGCTTGTACGGGGTCCAAGAGACCCAGTACTTC. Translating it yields CASSLYGVQETQYF.

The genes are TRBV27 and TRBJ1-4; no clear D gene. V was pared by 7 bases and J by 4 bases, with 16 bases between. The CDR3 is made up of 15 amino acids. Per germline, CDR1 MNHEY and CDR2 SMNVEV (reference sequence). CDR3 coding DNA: TGTGCCAGCACCCCTCCCCAGGATTATAATGAAAAACTGTTTTTT. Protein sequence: CASTPPQDYNEKLFF.

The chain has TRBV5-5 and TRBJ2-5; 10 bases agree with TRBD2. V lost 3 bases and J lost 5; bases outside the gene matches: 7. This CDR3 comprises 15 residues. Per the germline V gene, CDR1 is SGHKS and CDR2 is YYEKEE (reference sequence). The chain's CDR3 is CASSSQAGGPETQYF. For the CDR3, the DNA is TGTGCCAGCAGCTCACAAGCGGGAGGGCCGGAGACCCAGTACTTC.

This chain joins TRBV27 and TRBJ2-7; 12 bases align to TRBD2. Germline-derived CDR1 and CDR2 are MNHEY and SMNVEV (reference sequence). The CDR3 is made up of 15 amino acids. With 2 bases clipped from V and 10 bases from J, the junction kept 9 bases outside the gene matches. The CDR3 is CASSLLPTSGSFQYF. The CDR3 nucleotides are TGTGCCAGCAGTTTACTCCCGACTAGCGGGAGTTTCCAGTACTTC.